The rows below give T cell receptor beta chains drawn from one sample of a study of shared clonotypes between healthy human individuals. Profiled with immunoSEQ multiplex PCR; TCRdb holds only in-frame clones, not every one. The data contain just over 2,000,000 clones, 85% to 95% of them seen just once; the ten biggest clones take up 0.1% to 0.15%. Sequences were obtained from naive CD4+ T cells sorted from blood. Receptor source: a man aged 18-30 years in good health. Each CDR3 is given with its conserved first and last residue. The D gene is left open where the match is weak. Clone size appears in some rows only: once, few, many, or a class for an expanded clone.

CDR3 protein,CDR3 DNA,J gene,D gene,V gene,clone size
CATSEGQDTQYF,TGTGCCACGAGTGAGGGACAAGATACGCAGTATTTT,TRBJ2-3,.,TRBV10-3,once
CASSRQGAVNEQYF,TGCGCCAGCAGCCGTCAGGGGGCGGTAAACGAGCAGTACTTC,TRBJ2-7,TRBD1,TRBV5-1,.
CASSLRSNTYNEQFF,TGTGCCAGCAGCTTACGTTCAAACACCTACAATGAGCAGTTCTTC,TRBJ2-1,.,TRBV7-2,once
CSARVPDTQYF,TGCAGTGCTAGAGTCCCAGATACGCAGTATTTT,TRBJ2-3,.,TRBV20-1,.
CASGRLDDTDTQYF,TGTGCTAGTGGACGTCTAGATGACACAGATACGCAGTATTTT,TRBJ2-3,.,TRBV12-5,.
CASSSQLGGETQYF,TGTGCCAGCAGCTCCCAACTAGGGGGGGAGACCCAGTACTTC,TRBJ2-5,.,TRBV7-2,.
CASSLSQGDTQYF,TGTGCCAGCAGCTTATCTCAAGGAGATACGCAGTATTTT,TRBJ2-3,.,TRBV7-2,.
CASRLGGRDYGYTF,TGCGCCAGCAGACTTGGGGGCAGGGACTATGGCTACACCTTC,TRBJ1-2,.,TRBV5-1,.
CASNRGRVEAFF,TGTGCCAGCAACAGGGGGCGAGTTGAAGCTTTCTTT,TRBJ1-1,TRBD1,TRBV28,.
CASSEGTTSGNTIYF,TGTGCCAGCAGTGAAGGGACCACCTCTGGAAACACCATATATTTT,TRBJ1-3,.,TRBV25-1,.
CASSPLGGDHNEQFF,TGTGCCAGCTCACCACTCGGAGGGGATCACAATGAGCAGTTCTTC,TRBJ2-1,.,TRBV18,.
CASSYATGGEVAEAFF,TGTGCCAGCAGTTACGCGACAGGGGGCGAGGTGGCCGAAGCTTTCTTT,TRBJ1-1,TRBD1,TRBV6-6,.
CASSFDPNTGELFF,TGTGCCAGCAGTTTCGACCCGAACACCGGGGAGCTGTTTTTT,TRBJ2-2,.,TRBV27,.
CASSWGQTGELFF,TGTGCCAGCAGTTGGGGACAGACCGGGGAGCTGTTTTTT,TRBJ2-2,TRBD1,TRBV6-6,.
CASSSTGISYEQYF,TGCGCCAGCAGCTCAACAGGGATCTCCTACGAGCAGTACTTC,TRBJ2-7,.,TRBV5-1,.
CSVYLGFDEQFF,TGCAGCGTTTATTTAGGGTTCGATGAGCAGTTCTTC,TRBJ2-1,.,TRBV29-1,.
CASSNHLKQGALGYEQYF,TGTGCCAGCAGCAACCACCTCAAACAGGGCGCCCTCGGGTACGAGCAGTACTTC,TRBJ2-7,.,TRBV7-9,.
CASSPGQGQRYEQYF,TGTGCCAGCTCACCAGGGCAGGGGCAACGCTACGAGCAGTACTTC,TRBJ2-7,.,TRBV18,.
CASSSKGGGNYGYTF,TGTGCCAGCAGCTCGAAGGGGGGAGGTAACTATGGCTACACCTTC,TRBJ1-2,.,TRBV5-4,.
CALGRGGLNEQFF,TGTGCCTTGGGCAGGGGGGGCCTCAATGAGCAGTTCTTC,TRBJ2-1,.,TRBV30,.
CAISELLAGGYEQYF,TGTGCCATCAGTGAGTTATTAGCGGGGGGATACGAGCAGTACTTC,TRBJ2-7,TRBD2,TRBV10-3,.
CASSLTGGDQPQHF,TGCGCCAGCAGCTTGACAGGGGGCGATCAGCCCCAGCATTTT,TRBJ1-5,TRBD1,TRBV5-1,.
CASSSPGGPSTDTQYF,TGCGCCAGCAGCTCCCCAGGCGGACCTAGCACAGATACGCAGTATTTT,TRBJ2-3,.,TRBV5-1,.
CASSSSVGPTGELFF,TGTGCCAGCAGCTCCTCTGTTGGTCCCACCGGGGAGCTGTTTTTT,TRBJ2-2,.,TRBV7-9,.
CASSFQGRETQYF,TGTGCCAGCAGTTTTCAGGGGCGGGAGACCCAGTACTTC,TRBJ2-5,.,TRBV27,.
CASSPGGQPQHF,TGTGCCAGCTCCCCCGGGGGTCAGCCCCAGCATTTT,TRBJ1-5,.,TRBV18,.
CASSHRDSYNEQFF,TGTGCCAGCAGCCATCGGGACAGCTACAATGAGCAGTTCTTC,TRBJ2-1,TRBD1,TRBV7-9,.
CACTGSYETQYF,TGTGCCTGTACCGGGTCCTATGAGACCCAGTACTTC,TRBJ2-5,.,TRBV30,once
CASSPPGLPVKAFF,TGTGCCAGCTCACCACCCGGACTGCCGGTTAAAGCTTTCTTT,TRBJ1-1,.,TRBV18,once
CASSPRAGGTLYGYTF,TGTGCCAGCAGCCCCCGCGCTGGAGGGACCTTATATGGCTACACCTTC,TRBJ1-2,.,TRBV11-2,.
CASSLGAPSENTEAFF,TGTGCCAGCAGCTTAGGAGCTCCCTCGGAGAACACTGAAGCTTTCTTT,TRBJ1-1,.,TRBV7-2,once
CAWSPTVTGELFF,TGTGCCTGGAGTCCGACAGTTACCGGGGAGCTGTTTTTT,TRBJ2-2,.,TRBV30,.
CASSFLLWAAGRGEAKNIQYF,TGTGCCAGCAGTTTCCTGTTGTGGGCAGCGGGGAGGGGGGAAGCCAAAAACATTCAGTACTTC,TRBJ2-4,.,TRBV6-7,once
CASSPPFGPGSATEAFF,.,TRBJ1-1,.,TRBV5-4,.
CASSYSRQGLDYGYTF,TGTGCCAGCAGTTACTCGAGACAGGGGCTAGACTATGGCTACACCTTC,TRBJ1-2,TRBD1,TRBV6-6,.
CASSPGRGAYEQYF,TGTGCCAGCTCACCGGGCAGGGGGGCCTACGAGCAGTACTTC,TRBJ2-7,.,TRBV18,.
CASSQMTQTGNNQPQHF,TGCGCCAGCAGCCAGATGACCCAAACAGGTAACAATCAGCCCCAGCATTTT,TRBJ1-5,.,TRBV4-1,.
CASSGGGTIYF,TGTGCCAGCAGCGGTGGCGGCACCATATATTTT,TRBJ1-3,.,TRBV7-8,.
CASSERAPYEQYF,TGTGCCAGCAGTGAACGAGCACCCTACGAGCAGTACTTC,TRBJ2-7,.,TRBV6-1,.
CASSLWFPGGGLQYEQYF,TGTGCCAGCAGCTTATGGTTTCCGGGCGGGGGACTCCAGTACGAGCAGTACTTC,TRBJ2-7,TRBD2,TRBV13,.
CASSVAPRHLLTNEKLFF,TGTGCCAGCAGCGTCGCCCCGCGCCACCTCCTAACTAATGAAAAACTGTTTTTT,TRBJ1-4,.,TRBV7-6,.
CASSLPAGELFF,TGTGCCAGCAGTTTGCCGGCCGGGGAGCTGTTTTTT,TRBJ2-2,.,TRBV28,once
CASTLRGETQYF,TGTGCCAGCACCCTGAGAGGGGAGACCCAGTACTTC,TRBJ2-5,.,TRBV7-2,.
CASSPPAGANYGYTF,TGTGCCAGCAGCCCTCCCGCGGGGGCTAACTATGGCTACACCTTC,TRBJ1-2,.,TRBV5-4,once
CASIGTGPSYGYTF,TGTGCCAGTATAGGGACAGGACCTTCTTATGGCTACACCTTC,TRBJ1-2,TRBD1,TRBV19,.
CASSFGPANTGELFF,TGTGCCAGCAGCTTCGGACCAGCGAACACCGGGGAGCTGTTTTTT,TRBJ2-2,.,TRBV5-5,.
CASSAPGTVVYEQYF,TGTGCCAGCAGCGCTCCCGGGACAGTAGTCTACGAGCAGTACTTC,TRBJ2-7,TRBD1,TRBV6-1,.
CASRQGGSQPQHF,TGTGCCAGTAGACAGGGCGGGAGTCAGCCCCAGCATTTT,TRBJ1-5,TRBD1,TRBV28,.
CASSVVASADTQYF,TGTGCCAGCAGCGTAGTGGCTAGCGCAGATACGCAGTATTTT,TRBJ2-3,.,TRBV9,.
CASSQDRGQPQHF,TGCGCCAGCAGCCAAGATCGGGGGCAGCCCCAGCATTTT,TRBJ1-5,.,TRBV4-3,.
CASSGGFAVQFF,TGTGCCTCGTCTGGGGGGTTCGCAGTTCAGTTCTTC,TRBJ2-1,.,TRBV6-5,.
CASSPPGVSFNQPQHF,TGTGCCAGCTCACCACCGGGGGTAAGCTTCAATCAGCCCCAGCATTTT,TRBJ1-5,.,TRBV18,once
CASNSGRENEQFF,TGCGCCAGCAATAGCGGGAGGGAAAATGAGCAGTTCTTC,TRBJ2-1,TRBD2,TRBV5-1,.
CASSGPGSNTEAFF,TGCGCCAGCAGTGGACCTGGGAGTAACACTGAAGCTTTCTTT,TRBJ1-1,.,TRBV10-1,.
CASSPPEREKLFF,TGTGCCAGCTCACCACCGGAACGGGAAAAACTGTTTTTT,TRBJ1-4,.,TRBV18,.